One and the same sample provided the 24 T cell receptor beta chains below, sequenced in a study of cytomegalovirus exposure and HLA in healthy donors. 13 Jbeta primers and 60 Vbeta primers were used for the PCR. Produced via immunoSEQ multiplex PCR; TCRdb's table is partial and in-frame only. The table lists about 130,000 clones, around 78% of them singletons. The specimen was PBMCs. These receptors came from a woman aged 40 to 50 in good health and CMV-seronegative.

The chain links TRBV23-1 to TRBJ2-7, with D unresolved. TRBV23-1 is classed as an ORF, of uncertain function. The CDR3 has 10 amino acids. The V end lost 4 bases, the J end lost 5 bases, and 3 bases lay between the germline ends. In nucleotides, the CDR3 is TGCGCCAGCAGTCCCGACGAGCAGTACTTC. This translates into CASSPDEQYF.

The CDR3, as DNA: TGTGCCAGCAGGCAAGGACAGGGAGGCTACGAGCAGTACTTC. The encoded protein is CASRQGQGGYEQYF. The chain couples TRBV2 to TRBJ2-7; 8 bases fit TRBD1. Germline-derived CDR1 and CDR2 are SNHLY and FYNNEI. The CDR3 has 14 residues. The J segment lost 3 bases and the V segment lost 6 bases, leaving 7 bases of the junction unmatched.

V gene TRBV15 combines with J gene TRBJ2-4; D possibly corresponds to TRBD1 (6 bases). V lost 0 bases and J lost 6, with 9 bases in between. This CDR3 contains 14 residues. Germline V gene data show CDR1 as LNHNV and CDR2 as YYDKDF (reference sequence). CDR3 residues: CATSRDTGTNIQYF. As DNA, the CDR3 is TGTGCCACCAGCAGAGATACAGGGACAAACATTCAGTACTTC.

The V gene is TRBV27, the J gene TRBJ2-5, with D perhaps matching TRBD2 (5 bases). The CDR3 is made up of 14 amino acids. Germline CDR1 is MNHEY and CDR2 is SMNVEV (reference sequence). V lost 5 bases, J lost 4 bases, and 14 bases lay in between. In nucleotides, the CDR3 is TGTGCCAGCAGTCCTGAGGGCGGGTTAGAGACCCAGTACTTC. Translation: CASSPEGGLETQYF.

The J gene is TRBJ1-1, the V gene TRBV2; maybe TRBD1 (5 bases). This CDR3 has 14 amino acids. CDR1 and CDR2 (germline): SNHLY, FYNNEI. The V gene lost 8 bases and the J gene lost 2 bases, with 15 bases spanning the gap. In nucleotides, the CDR3 is TGTGCCAGCGCCTCGGGGGGGATTAACACTGAAGCTTTCTTT. It specifies CASASGGINTEAFF.

This clone has a handful of counts. The chain links TRBV28 to TRBJ1-2; possibly TRBD1 for D (6 bases). Trimming cost V 5 bases and J 5 bases, with 18 bases left between them. Germline loops: CDR1 MDHEN, CDR2 SYDVKM. The CDR3 length is 15 residues. CDR3 sequence (DNA): TGTGCCAGCAGTGCTTGGGACAACCAGAGGTATGGCTACACCTTC. This sequence encodes CASSAWDNQRYGYTF.

The chain carries TRBV5-1 and TRBJ2-1; D is undetermined. Germline loops: CDR1 SGHRS, CDR2 YFSETQ. The CDR3 is made up of 14 amino acids. V was shortened by 2 bases and J by 8 bases, with 14 bases between the two germline ends. As DNA, the CDR3 is TGCGCCAGCAGCTTTGACTCCTCTCAAGATGAGCAGTTCTTC. Translating it yields CASSFDSSQDEQFF.

The rearrangement joins TRBV5-1 to TRBJ1-4; D is ambiguous. Trimming left V 0 bases short and J 5 bases short, with 11 bases between. The V gene's germline CDR1 is SGHRS and CDR2 YFSETQ. This CDR3 region has 15 residues. CDR3: CASSLAGGLNEKLFF. The DNA of the CDR3 is TGCGCCAGCAGCTTGGCCGGAGGACTCAATGAAAAACTGTTTTTT.

The chain links TRBV14 to TRBJ2-7; D gene uncertain. Germline V lookup: CDR1 SGHDN, CDR2 FVKESK. V was pared by 5 bases and J by 3 bases, with 5 bases between. The CDR3 sequence is 11 residues long. CDR3 protein: CASSVNYEQYF. CDR3 coding DNA: TGTGCCAGCAGCGTAAACTACGAGCAGTACTTC.

The V call is TRBV7-2, the J call TRBJ1-2, with unresolved D. The CDR3 has 12 residues. The germline V gene encodes CDR1 SGHTA and CDR2 FQGNSA. Trimming shortened V by 3 bases and J by 3 bases, and 5 bases separated the two germline ends. CDR3 in amino acids: CASSFTDYGYTF. DNA of the CDR3: TGTGCCAGCAGCTTCACAGACTATGGCTACACCTTC.

This chain connects TRBV28 to TRBJ1-4; D is uncertain. CDR3 length equals 12 residues. V was clipped by 5 bases and J by 3 bases, with 4 bases between them. Germline CDR1 and CDR2: MDHEN and SYDVKM. CDR3 loop: CASSQANEKLFF. The DNA for the CDR3 is TGTGCCAGCAGTCAGGCTAATGAAAAACTGTTTTTT.

The CDR3 is CASSYSTGLTGELFF. Written as DNA, the CDR3 is TGTGCCAGCAGTTACTCCACAGGGTTGACCGGGGAGCTGTTTTTT. This chain connects TRBV6-5 to TRBJ2-2, with a weak D call TRBD1 (6 bases). Looked up from germline, CDR1 is MNHEY and CDR2 is SVGAGI. V lost 0 bases, J lost 5 bases, and 10 bases lay in between. The CDR3 spans 15 residues.

This clone was counted between two and nine times. V and J are TRBV5-1 and TRBJ2-5, with a possible D match to TRBD2 (6 bases). This CDR3 comprises 13 residues. Per germline, CDR1 SGHRS and CDR2 YFSETQ. V lost 7 bases, J lost 4 bases, and 14 bases lay in between. In DNA, the CDR3 is TGCGCCAGCGCTTCGGGGGTTTCAGAGACCCAGTACTTC. This sequence encodes CASASGVSETQYF.

The chain has TRBV5-1 and TRBJ2-1; D gene ambiguous. V lost 4 bases, J lost 0 bases, and 5 bases lay in between. CDR3 length: 13 amino acids. CDR1 is SGHRS and CDR2 is YFSETQ in the germline V gene. CDR3 sequence (DNA): TGCGCCAGCAGCCCCTTCTCCTACAATGAGCAGTTCTTC. Translation gives CASSPFSYNEQFF. Using reference TRBV5-1 and TRBJ2-1 for the parts outside the CDR3, the full variable domain is KAGVTQTPRYLIKTRGQQVTLSCSPISGHRSVSWYQQTPGQGLQFLFEYFSETQRNKGNFPGRFSGRQFSNSRSEMNVSTLELGDSALYLCASSPFSYNEQFFGPGTRLTVL.

The genes are TRBV7-9 and TRBJ2-5; D call uncertain. This CDR3 is 14 amino acids long. CDR1 is SEHNR and CDR2 is FQNEAQ in the germline V gene (reference sequence). The V end lost 2 bases, the J end lost 3 bases, and 10 bases lay between the germline ends. The CDR3 coding sequence is TGTGCCAGCAGCTTACAAATTCGGGAAGAGACCCAGTACTTC. This translates into CASSLQIREETQYF.

This clone turned up a few times. The germline gene is not matched at one end of the junction; a read error may be the cause. This chain links TRBV13 with TRBJ2-7, with TRBD1 matching over 10 bases. The CDR3 is 17 amino acids. Germline V gene sequence: CDR1 PRHDT, CDR2 FYEKMQ (reference sequence). The CDR3 sequence is CASSLGQGVLAHYEQYF. The CDR3 DNA is TGTGCCAGCAGCCTAGGACAGGGGGTCCTAGCCCACTACGAGCAGTACTTC.

The rearrangement uses TRBV5-1 and TRBJ1-1, with TRBD1 as a possible D gene (5 bases). V was clipped by 0 bases and J by 3 bases, with 12 bases between them. This CDR3 has 15 amino acids. CDR1 is SGHRS and CDR2 is YFSETQ in the germline V gene. Written as DNA, the CDR3 is TGCGCCAGCAGCTTGGGTTGGGGCGCCGACACTGAAGCTTTCTTT. Amino acid sequence: CASSLGWGADTEAFF.

The chain combines TRBV14 with TRBJ2-7; 9 positions match TRBD2. The CDR3 spans 15 residues. V was clipped by 7 bases and J by 8 bases; unmatched bases: 15. The germline gives CDR1 SGHDN, CDR2 FVKESK. The CDR3, as DNA: TGTGCCAGCAATTCTTTAGCGGGAGATTTGACCCAGCAGTACTTC. Translating gives CASNSLAGDLTQQYF.

This clone was found a few times. The CDR3 loop is CASSVSGGPYNEQFF. In DNA form, the CDR3 reads TGTGCCAGCAGCGTTAGCGGTGGGCCCTACAATGAGCAGTTCTTC. The rearrangement joins TRBV9 to TRBJ2-1; a possible D gene is TRBD2 (6 bases). From germline, CDR1 is SGDLS and CDR2 YYNGEE. This CDR3 has 15 amino acids. Trimming cost V 2 bases and J 2 bases, with 11 bases left between them.

The chain recombines TRBV10-3 with TRBJ1-6, with a possible D match to TRBD1 (5 bases). This CDR3 is built from 16 residues. Between the trimmed V and J ends, which lost 3 bases and 5 bases, there was a span of 14 bases. Germline V gene data show CDR1 as ENHRY and CDR2 as SYGVKD. CDR3 in DNA: TGTGCCATCAGTGACCGGCAGCGGGGCAATAATTCACCCCTCCACTTT. Residues: CAISDRQRGNNSPLHF.

This clone has a handful of counts. V is TRBV9 and J is TRBJ2-3; D call uncertain. The CDR3 extends over 13 amino acids. Trimming cost V 7 bases and J 1 base, with 10 bases left between them. Looked up from germline, CDR1 is SGDLS and CDR2 is YYNGEE. CDR3 DNA sequence: TGTGCCAGCGGCCCTGGAGGCACAGATACGCAGTATTTT. It encodes CASGPGGTDTQYF.

The V gene is TRBV11-3, the J gene TRBJ1-2; the D is unclear. Germline V gene lookup returns CDR1 SGHNT and CDR2 YENEEA. The CDR3 is made up of 12 amino acids. Deletions cut 1 base from V and 8 bases from J, with 8 bases between. The CDR3 loop reads CASSLGGRGYTF. The CDR3 region has the DNA TGTGCCAGCAGCTTAGGAGGGAGAGGCTACACCTTC.

The chain employs TRBV6-5 and TRBJ2-1; D is ambiguous. The CDR3 runs 14 residues. Germline-derived CDR1 and CDR2 are MNHEY and SVGAGI. V lost 2 bases to trimming and J lost 4 bases, with 9 bases between them. The CDR3 loop is CASSYAVNYNEQFF. Here the CDR3 DNA reads TGTGCCAGCAGTTACGCGGTAAATTACAATGAGCAGTTCTTC.

The rearrangement uses TRBV13 and TRBJ1-1; possibly TRBD1 for D (6 bases). Germline assignment: CDR1 PRHDT and CDR2 FYEKMQ (reference sequence). The CDR3 consists of 17 residues. V was pared by 0 bases and J by 2 bases, with 16 bases between. CDR3 in amino acids: CASSLGPQGWENTEAFF. The DNA of the CDR3 is TGTGCCAGCAGCTTAGGACCCCAGGGGTGGGAAAACACTGAAGCTTTCTTT.